This T cell receptor beta chain originates from a study of shared clonotypes between healthy human individuals. Across the whole study: Each donor contributed plates that comprised three CD4 naive, three CD4 memory, two CD8 naive and one CD8 memory.

Whole-study results and caveats: Relative to clonotypes present in all four donors, those not shared had lower generation probabilities.

Using immunoSEQ multiplex PCR, the repertoire was profiled, and TCRdb retains in-frame clones only, with some absent. The sample comprises more than 2 million clones, around 95% of which are singletons, and 0.13% rests with the top ten. For this clone: No antigen is known for it.

The V and J ends lost 3 bases and 2 bases respectively, with 17 bases between them. The CDR3 covers 16 residues. Germline CDR1 and CDR2: LGHNA and YSLEER. Investigators divided CD4+ cells into CD45RA+ naive and CD45RA-negative memory subsets. Sample: naive CD4+ T cells sorted from blood. Subset: CD45RA+ positively selected. This chain uses TRBV4-3 with TRBJ2-7; no definite D call. The clonotype comes from a young man in good health. CDR3 sequence (DNA): TGCGCCAGCAGCCAGTCTTTCGGCAGGCGAACCTACGAGCAGTACTTC. Translating it yields CASSQSFGRRTYEQYF.